This T cell receptor (beta chain) is drawn from a study of cytotoxic CD8 clonotypes in ibrutinib-treated CLL. Method: immunoSEQ multiplex PCR; TCRdb's copy keeps in-frame clones and lacks some. Here the sample spans approximately 92,000 clones, over 60% being singletons. Trimming pared 1 base from V and 2 bases from J, leaving 30 bases between. The CDR3 loop spans 21 amino acids. Per germline, CDR1 SGDLS and CDR2 YYNGEE. The clonotype comes from a human donor with chronic lymphocytic leukemia. The chain uses TRBV9 and TRBJ2-5; D is uncertain. Sequenced here: PBMCs, sampled after 24 months of ibrutinib treatment. The CDR3 nucleotides are TGTGCCAGCAGCGTACTCCTACGACCGGGTATGGTAAGGTCTACACAAGAGACCCAGTACTTC. Its protein product is CASSVLLRPGMVRSTQETQYF.